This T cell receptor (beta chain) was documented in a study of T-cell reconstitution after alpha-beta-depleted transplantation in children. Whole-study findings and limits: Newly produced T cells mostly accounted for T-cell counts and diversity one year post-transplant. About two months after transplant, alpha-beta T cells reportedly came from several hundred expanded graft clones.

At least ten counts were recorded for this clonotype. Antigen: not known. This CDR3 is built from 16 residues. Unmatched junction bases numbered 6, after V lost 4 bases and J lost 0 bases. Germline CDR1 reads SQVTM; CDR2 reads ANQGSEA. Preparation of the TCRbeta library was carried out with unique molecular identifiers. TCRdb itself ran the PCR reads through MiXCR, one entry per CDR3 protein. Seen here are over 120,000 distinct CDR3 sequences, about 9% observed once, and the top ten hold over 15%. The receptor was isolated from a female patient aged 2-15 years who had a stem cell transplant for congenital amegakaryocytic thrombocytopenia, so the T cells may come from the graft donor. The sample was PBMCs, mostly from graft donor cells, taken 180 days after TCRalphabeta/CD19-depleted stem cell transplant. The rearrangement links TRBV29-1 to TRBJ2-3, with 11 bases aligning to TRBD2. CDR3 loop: CSVAGLADPSTDTQYF. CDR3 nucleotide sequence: TGCAGCGTTGCGGGACTAGCGGACCCTAGCACAGATACGCAGTATTTT.